This T cell receptor beta chain is from a study of shared clonotypes between healthy human individuals. Study-level information: Donors had three CD4 naive, three CD4 memory, two CD8 naive and one CD8 memory plate apiece.

Repertoires were generated with immunoSEQ multiplex PCR, while TCRdb's copy carries only in-frame clones and drops some. Of around 2.5 million clones listed, approximately 93% were seen once; the top ten hold approximately 0.37%. Trimming stripped 4 bases from V and 5 bases from J, with 17 bases between. The germline V gene has CDR1 MDHEN and CDR2 SYDVKM. This CDR3 region has 15 residues. General study findings and limits: On the whole, naive subsets had larger estimated richness than memory subsets had. Around 4.9% of naive CD4 clonotypes were shared across a handful of donors.

Negatively enriched CD4+ T cells were divided by CD45RA into naive and memory. A remark on this clone: Its cognate antigen is unknown.

The sample comprised naive CD4+ T cells from PBMCs. This sample's subset: CD45RA+ positively selected. The clonotype originates from a man aged 18-30 years in good health. Some clones in this sample may be carry-over from other donors' samples. The V gene is TRBV28, the J gene TRBJ1-1, with D tentatively TRBD1 (6 bases). The CDR3 DNA reads TGTGCCAGCAGTTCCGCCGGGCAGGGGTGGACTGAAGCTTTCTTT. It encodes CASSSAGQGWTEAFF.